Below are 32 T cell receptor beta chains sequenced from a single sample in a study of blood T cell repertoires in COVID-19. Sequencing used immunoSEQ multiplex PCR; TCRdb keeps in-frame clones, though not all of them. The sample contains about 180,000 clones, approximately 86% of which appear only once. Sequencing used PBMCs or T cells enriched from blood (not recorded which). The receptors derive from a man in his sixties who had recovered from COVID-19.

V usage is TRBV30 and J usage is TRBJ1-5; maybe TRBD1 (6 bases). The CDR3 is 13 amino acids. V was shortened by 3 bases and J by 6 bases, with 12 bases between the two germline ends. CDR1 is GTSNPN, CDR2 SVGIG, per germline (reference sequence). CDR3 nucleotides: TGTGCCTGGAGAGAAGGGGGGGGTCAGCCCCAGCATTTT. Residues: CAWREGGGQPQHF.

This clone was seen a handful of times. This chain joins TRBV5-8 and TRBJ2-5, with D possibly being TRBD1 (6 bases). Trimming shortened V by 4 bases and J by 2 bases, and 15 bases separated the two germline ends. The CDR3 extends over 15 amino acids. CDR1 and CDR2 (germline): SGHTS, YDEGEE. The DNA for the CDR3 is TGTGCCAGCAGCGCCTCAGGGGTAGTACAAGAGACCCAGTACTTC. It is translated as CASSASGVVQETQYF.

The table lists this clone with many counts. The chain employs TRBV2 and TRBJ1-1, with D possibly being TRBD1 (6 bases). The CDR3 is 13 residues long. V shed 7 bases and J shed 7 bases, with 16 bases lying between them. Germline CDR1 and CDR2: SNHLY and FYNNEI. CDR3 amino acids: CASTEVGASEAFF. The DNA for the CDR3 is TGTGCCAGCACGGAGGTGGGGGCAAGTGAAGCTTTCTTT. Complete variable domain (other parts from reference TRBV2 and TRBJ1-1): EPEVTQTPSHQVTQMGQEVILRCVPISNHLYFYWYRQILGQKVEFLVSFYNNEISEKSEIFDDQFSVERPDGSNFTLKIRSTKLEDSAMYFCASTEVGASEAFFGQGTRLTVV.

The V and J genes are TRBV9 and TRBJ2-1; perhaps TRBD2 as D (5 bases). The V end was cut by 0 bases, the J end by 9 bases, with 16 bases between. This CDR3 has 15 amino acids. Per germline, CDR1 SGDLS and CDR2 YYNGEE. The CDR3 reads CASSVEGAEIGEQFF. Here the CDR3 DNA reads TGTGCCAGCAGCGTAGAAGGAGCGGAGATTGGTGAGCAGTTCTTC.

The V and J genes are TRBV6-2 or TRBV6-3 and TRBJ2-4, with 11 nucleotides matching TRBD1. The CDR3 sequence is 15 residues long. The junction had 10 bases not matched to a gene; V was cut back by 4 bases and J by 11 bases. Germline V CDR1 and CDR2: MNHEY, SVGEGT. The CDR3 loop reads CASSWGSWTGGVQYF. Written as DNA, the CDR3 is TGTGCCAGCAGTTGGGGCTCGTGGACAGGGGGCGTTCAGTACTTC.

The V gene is TRBV5-1, the J gene TRBJ2-2, with TRBD2 identical over 16 bases. The CDR3 sequence is 17 residues long. CDR1 and CDR2 from the germline V gene are SGHRS and YFSETQ. Losses at the gene ends were 5 bases for V and 6 bases for J; bases not matched to a gene: 7. The CDR3 here is CASSSGLAGGPAGELFF. The CDR3, as DNA: TGCGCCAGCAGTTCGGGACTAGCGGGAGGGCCGGCCGGGGAGCTGTTTTTT.

The chain links TRBV7-9 to TRBJ1-2, with D tentatively TRBD1 (6 bases). The CDR3 is 14 amino acids. V lost 4 bases and J lost 4, with 13 bases in between. Looked up from germline, CDR1 is SEHNR and CDR2 is FQNEAQ (reference sequence). The CDR3 protein is CASSSPNRAYGYTF. The CDR3 nucleotides are TGTGCCAGCAGCTCCCCCAACAGGGCCTATGGCTACACCTTC.

The genes are TRBV10-3 and TRBJ2-5, with 14 nucleotides matching TRBD2. Trimming took 3 bases from V and 7 from J; bases not matched to a gene: 4. CDR3 length: 15 amino acids. CDR1 and CDR2 (germline): ENHRY, SYGVKD. CDR3 sequence: CAISDVTSGGGTQYF. The CDR3 bases are TGTGCCATCAGTGATGTGACTAGCGGGGGGGGGACCCAGTACTTC.

The gene calls are TRBV27 and TRBJ1-1; D is unclear. The germline CDR1 and CDR2 sequences are MNHEY and SMNVEV (reference sequence). The CDR3 runs to 13 residues. Trimming removed 3 bases at V and 6 bases at J, with 11 bases between. The CDR3 DNA is TGTGCCAGCAGTTTCTCTGGGCAGGCTGAAGCTTTCTTT. Its translation is CASSFSGQAEAFF.

V usage is TRBV2 and J usage is TRBJ1-6; possible D gene TRBD1, 5 bases. Germline V lookup: CDR1 SNHLY, CDR2 FYNNEI. Trimming took 2 bases from V and 10 from J, leaving 12 bases between them. The CDR3 has 14 residues. The DNA of the CDR3 is TGTGCCAGCAGTGAAAATCAGGGATCATCACCCCTCCACTTT. Translated: CASSENQGSSPLHF.

The chain employs TRBV25-1 and TRBJ2-4; D is perhaps TRBD1 (6 bases). Germline V gene data show CDR1 as MGHDK and CDR2 as SYGVNS. Trimming stripped 7 bases from V and 7 bases from J, with 14 bases between. CDR3 length equals 13 residues. The CDR3 loop reads CASTTQGYNIQYF. The DNA of the CDR3 is TGTGCCAGCACCACCCAGGGGTATAACATTCAGTACTTC.

The chain is built from TRBV5-1 and TRBJ2-2; D perhaps matches TRBD2 (6 bases). V shed 2 bases and J shed 3 bases, with 14 bases lying between them. CDR1 is SGHRS, CDR2 YFSETQ, per germline. This CDR3 is built from 16 residues. The CDR3, as DNA: TGCGCCAGCAGCTTTAAGGACGGGAGACACACCGGGGAGCTGTTTTTT. It translates to CASSFKDGRHTGELFF. Variable domain in full (rest from reference TRBV5-1 and TRBJ2-2): KAGVTQTPRYLIKTRGQQVTLSCSPISGHRSVSWYQQTPGQGLQFLFEYFSETQRNKGNFPGRFSGRQFSNSRSEMNVSTLELGDSALYLCASSFKDGRHTGELFFGEGSRLTVL.

The chain is built from TRBV30 and TRBJ1-3; tentatively, D is TRBD1 (5 bases). This CDR3 is built from 13 residues. Germline V gene sequence: CDR1 GTSNPN, CDR2 SVGIG (reference sequence). V was pared by 2 bases and J by 10 bases, with 15 bases between. This chain's CDR3 is CAWSMGDSWTIYF. The CDR3 nucleotides are TGTGCCTGGAGTATGGGTGACAGTTGGACCATATATTTT.

The CDR3 DNA sequence: TGTGCCAGCTCACCATCAGGACTAGCCTACGAGCAGTACTTC. It translates to CASSPSGLAYEQYF. The J gene is TRBJ2-7, the V gene TRBV18; 7 bases align to TRBD2. This CDR3 comprises 14 residues. V was clipped by 2 bases and J by 2 bases; unmatched bases: 3. CDR1 is KGHSH, CDR2 LQKENI, per germline.

The chain is built from TRBV30 and TRBJ2-2; 7 bases are shared with TRBD2. The germline gives CDR1 GTSNPN, CDR2 SVGIG (reference sequence). The CDR3 is 14 residues long. V was clipped by 0 bases and J by 7 bases; unmatched bases: 5. The CDR3 coding sequence is TGTGCCTGGAGTGTCCCAGGGAGGGGCGGGGAGCTGTTTTTT. Translation: CAWSVPGRGGELFF.

Only one count was recorded for this clone. V usage is TRBV7-2 and J usage is TRBJ2-3, with 7 bases matching TRBD2. J gave up 4 bases and V 5 bases, and 3 bases lay outside the gene matches. The CDR3 spans 13 residues. Germline V lookup: CDR1 SGHTA, CDR2 FQGNSA. CDR3 in amino acids: CASSLSGPDTQYF. In DNA form, the CDR3 reads TGTGCCAGCAGCCTTAGCGGGCCAGATACGCAGTATTTT.

This chain joins TRBV7-2 and TRBJ1-3; tentatively, D is TRBD1 (6 bases). CDR1 is SGHTA and CDR2 is FQGNSA in the germline V gene. Trimming shortened V by 3 bases and J by 6 bases, and 12 bases separated the two germline ends. The CDR3 sequence is 14 residues long. CDR3 nucleotides: TGTGCCAGCAGCTTTACAGGGAAGGAAAACACCATATATTTT. Its translation is CASSFTGKENTIYF.

This chain connects TRBV4-2 to TRBJ1-2; maybe TRBD1 (6 bases). CDR1 is LGHNA and CDR2 is YNFKEQ in the germline V gene. Trimming took off 0 bases at V and 4 bases at J, with 9 bases between the two ends. CDR3 length: 14 amino acids. This CDR3 is CASSQERTVYGYTF. Here the CDR3 DNA reads TGTGCCAGCAGCCAAGAAAGGACAGTCTATGGCTACACCTTC.

This clone has ten or more counts. The chain uses TRBV9 and TRBJ2-7; D unclear. V was trimmed by 0 bases and J by 4 bases, leaving 14 bases between them. Germline V gene data show CDR1 as SGDLS and CDR2 as YYNGEE. There are 15 residues in the CDR3. The CDR3 nucleotides are TGTGCCAGCAGCGTAGGTCAGGCGAAAATTTACGAGCAGTACTTC. This codes for CASSVGQAKIYEQYF.

The chain employs TRBV7-9 and TRBJ2-7, with D possibly being TRBD2 (6 bases). V gave up 1 base and J gave up 4 bases, with 14 bases separating them. This CDR3 spans 15 amino acids. In germline, CDR1 is SEHNR, CDR2 FQNEAQ (reference sequence). The CDR3 bases are TGTGCCAGCAGCTTAGAGGCAGGAGGAGGGTACGAGCAGTACTTC. Translating it yields CASSLEAGGGYEQYF. The complete variable domain, with remaining parts taken from reference TRBV7-9 and TRBJ2-7, reads DTGVSQNPRHKITKRGQNVTFRCDPISEHNRLYWYRQTLGQGPEFLTYFQNEAQLEKSRLLSDRFSAERPKGSFSTLEIQRTEQGDSAMYLCASSLEAGGGYEQYFGPGTRLTVT.

This rearrangement joins TRBV30 to TRBJ1-5; a weak D match, TRBD1 (6 bases). V was shortened by 3 bases and J by 9 bases, with 18 bases between the two germline ends. This CDR3 is built from 14 residues. Per germline, CDR1 GTSNPN and CDR2 SVGIG (reference sequence). CDR3 region: CAWRGDGGEGPQHF. The CDR3 DNA is TGTGCCTGGAGGGGGGATGGGGGCGAGGGGCCCCAGCATTTT.

The chain uses TRBV7-2 and TRBJ1-5; D is perhaps TRBD1 (6 bases). Germline V lookup: CDR1 SGHTA, CDR2 FQGNSA. There are 15 residues in the CDR3. Trimming took 5 bases from V and 6 from J, leaving 17 bases between them. Here the CDR3 DNA reads TGTGCCAGCAGCCTTACAGGGATCGGCAGTCAGCCCCAGCATTTT. Translated, it gives CASSLTGIGSQPQHF.

The CDR3 DNA reads TGTGCCAGCAGCTCTCTAGCGGGGGGGCCGGATACGCAGTATTTT. Translation: CASSSLAGGPDTQYF. J is TRBJ2-3 and V is TRBV7-3; 12 nucleotides agree with TRBD2. The germline V gene has CDR1 SGHTA and CDR2 FQGTGA. V was pared by 4 bases and J by 6 bases, with 5 bases of the junction left unmatched. This CDR3 has 15 residues.

The chain couples TRBV4-1 to TRBJ1-2; possibly TRBD1 for D (5 bases). Germline CDR1 MGHRA, CDR2 YSYEKL. Deletions cut 0 bases from V and 5 bases from J, with 13 bases between. This CDR3 is 15 amino acids long. CDR3 loop: CASSQDGVTGYGYTF. The CDR3 DNA reads as TGCGCCAGCAGCCAAGATGGGGTTACAGGATATGGCTACACCTTC.

The V and J genes are TRBV6-5 and TRBJ1-3; unclear D gene. Germline values: CDR1 MNHEY, CDR2 SVGAGI. V lost 6 bases, J lost 0 bases, and 9 bases lay in between. The CDR3 contains 14 residues. CDR3 protein: CASRGLSSGNTIYF. CDR3 sequence (DNA): TGTGCCAGCAGAGGACTGAGCTCTGGAAACACCATATATTTT.

This chain links TRBV5-5 with TRBJ1-1; D is uncertain. The CDR3 loop spans 14 amino acids. With 0 bases removed from V and 5 bases from J, the gap between germline ends came to 11 bases. Germline lookup yields CDR1 SGHKS and CDR2 YYEKEE (reference sequence). The CDR3 DNA follows: TGTGCCAGCAGCTTGGCCACAGTTTTGACTGAAGCTTTCTTT. This gives the protein CASSLATVLTEAFF.

The chain carries TRBV30 and TRBJ1-5; D is possibly TRBD1 (5 bases). Germline loops: CDR1 GTSNPN, CDR2 SVGIG (reference sequence). V lost 0 bases and J 5 bases, leaving 11 bases between the germline ends. CDR3 length: 14 residues. The DNA for the CDR3 is TGTGCCTGGAGTGTCGGCAGGGTAGATCAGCCCCAGCATTTT. It codes for CAWSVGRVDQPQHF. Looking up the rest from reference TRBV30 and TRBJ1-5 gives the full variable domain: SQTIHQWPATLVQPVGSPLSLECTVEGTSNPNLYWYRQAAGRGLQLLFYSVGIGQISSEVPQNLSASRPQDRQFILSSKKLLLSDSGFYLCAWSVGRVDQPQHFGDGTRLSIL.

This clone was observed once. The rearrangement uses TRBV5-5 and TRBJ2-5; D is undetermined. CDR1 and CDR2 (germline): SGHKS, YYEKEE (reference sequence). V was cut by 4 bases and J by 1 base, with 17 bases left in between. This CDR3 has 16 amino acids. CDR3 nucleotide sequence: TGTGCCAGCAGCAATGTGGGCAGCCAGACCCAAGAGACCCAGTACTTC. Protein: CASSNVGSQTQETQYF.

The sample holds one count of this clone. V usage is TRBV5-4 and J usage is TRBJ2-5, with 7 positions matching TRBD2. V lost 6 bases to trimming and J lost 3 bases; unmatched junction nucleotides: 5. CDR1 and CDR2 (germline): SGHNT, YYREEE (reference sequence). CDR3 length: 13 residues. CDR3 residues: CASKGGGEETQYF. CDR3 bases: TGTGCCAGCAAGGGCGGGGGTGAAGAGACCCAGTACTTC.

The genes are TRBV10-3 and TRBJ2-1; D is possibly TRBD2 (5 bases). CDR3 length: 15 residues. Trimming removed 5 bases from V and 7 bases from J, with 18 bases in between. Germline V gives CDR1 ENHRY, CDR2 SYGVKD. Written as DNA, the CDR3 is TGTGCCATCAGTTCCGCGGACTTTATGGGTAATGAGCAGTTCTTC. The encoded protein is CAISSADFMGNEQFF.

This rearrangement joins TRBV7-8 to TRBJ2-1, with 8 bases fitting TRBD1. This CDR3 is built from 15 residues. Germline V lookup: CDR1 SGHVS, CDR2 FQNEAQ. V lost 5 bases to trimming and J lost 4 bases; unmatched junction nucleotides: 7. CDR3 in amino acids: CASSPGQGGYNEQFF. The CDR3 coding sequence is TGTGCCAGCAGCCCCGGACAGGGAGGTTACAATGAGCAGTTCTTC.

V gene TRBV18 combines with J gene TRBJ1-5; no definite D call. Germline V gene data show CDR1 as KGHSH and CDR2 as LQKENI. The V end was cut by 3 bases, the J end by 3 bases, with 9 bases between. The CDR3 spans 14 residues. The CDR3, as DNA: TGTGCCAGCTCACCTACTGACACCAATCAGCCCCAGCATTTT. It is translated as CASSPTDTNQPQHF.